This T cell receptor (beta chain) was identified during a study of T cell responses to AZD1222 COVID-19 vaccine. Study conclusions and caveats: Donors were largely white British and mainly female; clonal diversity was possibly underestimated.

To note about this clone: What it binds is not known.

Trimming removed 5 bases from V and 6 bases from J, with 12 bases in between. Germline CDR1 is MNHEY and CDR2 is SVGAGI. The CDR3 totals 13 residues. Profiled with immunoSEQ multiplex PCR; TCRdb holds only in-frame clones, not every one. The data show some 170,000 clones, 90% to 95% seen once. The clonotype originates from an adult in good health. V usage is TRBV6-5 and J usage is TRBJ2-3; a weak D match, TRBD2 (5 bases). The sample here was peripheral blood, taken on day 0 of AZD1222 vaccination. The CDR3 is CASSPSRADTQYF. For the CDR3, the DNA is TGTGCCAGCAGTCCCTCGAGGGCGGATACGCAGTATTTT.